This is a list of T cell receptor beta chains from one sample in a study of T cells in Graves' hyperthyroidism and ophthalmopathy. TCRdb itself ran the multiplex PCR reads through MiXCR, one entry per CDR3 protein. The top ten clones hold about 14% of a sample with around 250,000 distinct CDR3 sequences, about 14% of them seen once. The sequenced sample consisted of blood. These receptors came from a woman aged 40-49 years with Graves' hyperthyroidism that later progressed to Graves' ophthalmopathy. The CDR3 runs from the conserved cysteine through the conserved F or W. The D gene is left open where the match is weak. Some rows have no size entry. The others give once, few or many, or a class for an expanded clone.

>TRBJ2-1|TRBV11-2|TRBD2|many
CASSSTSVSYNEQFF
TGTGCCAGCAGCTCGACTAGCGTCTCCTACAATGAGCAGTTCTTC
>TRBJ2-6|TRBV28|NA|many
CASSPWGVRRDSGANVLTF
TGTGCCAGCAGCCCCTGGGGGGTGCGAAGAGACTCTGGGGCCAACGTCCTGACTTTC
>TRBJ1-5|TRBV24-1|NA|few
CATGDRGTGGNQPQHF
TGTGCCACCGGTGACCGCGGGACCGGCGGTAATCAGCCCCAGCATTTT
>TRBJ2-1|TRBV6-5|NA|many
CASSYTGPQVYNEQFF
TGTGCCAGCAGTTACACGGGACCGCAAGTTTACAATGAGCAGTTCTTC
>TRBJ2-1|TRBV20-1|TRBD2|NA
CSAIGTSGGFRPRFF
TGCAGTGCCATAGGGACTAGCGGAGGATTTCGCCCCCGGTTCTTC
>TRBJ1-4|TRBV12-3/TRBV12-4|NA|many
CASSLGLRLEGREKLFF
TGTGCCAGCAGTTTAGGACTTCGGTTGGAGGGACGGGAAAAACTGTTTTTT
>TRBJ2-1|TRBV14|NA|NA
CASSRGTYNEQFF
TGTGCCAGCAGCCGGGGGACTTACAATGAGCAGTTCTTC
>TRBJ1-1|TRBV5-5|NA|many
CASSLGWGTEAFF
TGTGCCAGCAGCTTGGGGTGGGGAACTGAAGCTTTCTTT
>TRBJ2-1|TRBV19|TRBD2|NA
CASSINSGNEQFF
TGTGCCAGTAGTATTAATAGCGGGAATGAGCAGTTCTTC
>TRBJ1-2|TRBV2|NA|few
CASSVAYDSYGYTF
TGTGCCAGCAGTGTGGCCTACGATAGCTATGGCTACACCTTC
>TRBJ1-5|TRBV14|NA|few
CASSQWTFTLGAGNQPQHF
TGTGCCAGCAGCCAATGGACGTTCACTCTCGGGGCAGGGAATCAGCCCCAGCATTTT
>TRBJ2-7|TRBV28|NA|many
CASSTRLGLSEQYF
TGTGCCAGCAGTACCAGGTTGGGGCTCTCCGAGCAGTACTTC
>TRBJ2-7|TRBV12-3/TRBV12-4|NA|many
CASSLGVPYEQYF
TGTGCCAGCAGTTTAGGGGTTCCCTACGAGCAGTACTTC
>TRBJ2-1|TRBV11-2|NA|many
CASSFITSSYNEQFF
TGTGCCAGCAGCTTTATTACAAGCTCCTACAATGAGCAGTTCTTC
>TRBJ1-5|TRBV18|NA|few
CASSTNRQNQPQHF
TGTGCCAGCTCAACGAACAGACAGAATCAGCCCCAGCATTTT
>TRBJ2-1|TRBV30|TRBD2|many
CAGKTSGFYNEQFF
TGTGCCGGCAAGACTAGCGGTTTCTACAATGAGCAGTTCTTC
>TRBJ1-2|TRBV28|TRBD1|many
CASSLGQQIYGYTF
TGTGCCAGCAGTTTGGGACAGCAAATCTATGGCTACACCTTC
>TRBJ2-7|TRBV19|NA|many
CASASGGGAYEQYF
TGTGCCAGTGCCTCCGGGGGAGGCGCCTACGAGCAGTACTTC
>TRBJ2-5|TRBV2|NA|NA
CASSDRGTSRQETQYF
TGTGCCAGCAGTGATCGGGGAACAAGCCGACAAGAGACCCAGTACTTC
>TRBJ2-1|TRBV6-1|NA|few
CASSDSWSRESYNEQFF
TGTGCCAGCAGTGATTCATGGAGCAGGGAATCCTACAATGAGCAGTTCTTC